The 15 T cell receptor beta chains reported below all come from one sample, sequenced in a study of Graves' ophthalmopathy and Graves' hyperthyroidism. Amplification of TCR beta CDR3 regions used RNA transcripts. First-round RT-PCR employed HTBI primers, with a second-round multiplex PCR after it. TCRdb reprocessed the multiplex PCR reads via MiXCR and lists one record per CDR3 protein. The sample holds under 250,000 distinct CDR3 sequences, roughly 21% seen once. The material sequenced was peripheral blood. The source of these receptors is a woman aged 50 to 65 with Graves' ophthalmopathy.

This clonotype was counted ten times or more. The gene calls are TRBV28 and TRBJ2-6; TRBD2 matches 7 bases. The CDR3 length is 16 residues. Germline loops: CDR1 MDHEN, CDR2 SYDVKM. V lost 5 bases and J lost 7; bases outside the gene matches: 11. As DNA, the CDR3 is TGTGCCAGCAGTGGGGGGGGGATTGGTAACGCCAACGTCCTGACTTTC. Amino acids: CASSGGGIGNANVLTF.

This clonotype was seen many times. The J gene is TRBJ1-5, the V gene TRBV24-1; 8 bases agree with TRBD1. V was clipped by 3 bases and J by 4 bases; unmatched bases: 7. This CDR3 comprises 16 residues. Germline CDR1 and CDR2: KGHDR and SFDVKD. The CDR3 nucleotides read TGTGCCACCAGTGATGCCCAGGGGGCACGGAATCAGCCCCAGCATTTT. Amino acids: CATSDAQGARNQPQHF.

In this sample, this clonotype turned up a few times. CDR3 loop: CASSSGQGGQPQHF. In DNA form, the CDR3 reads TGTGCCAGCAGCTCGGGACAGGGAGGTCAGCCCCAGCATTTT. The chain carries TRBV13 and TRBJ1-5; 9 positions agree with TRBD1. The germline V gene encodes CDR1 PRHDT and CDR2 FYEKMQ (reference sequence). V lost 4 bases to trimming and J lost 6 bases; unmatched junction nucleotides: 4. The CDR3 has 14 residues.

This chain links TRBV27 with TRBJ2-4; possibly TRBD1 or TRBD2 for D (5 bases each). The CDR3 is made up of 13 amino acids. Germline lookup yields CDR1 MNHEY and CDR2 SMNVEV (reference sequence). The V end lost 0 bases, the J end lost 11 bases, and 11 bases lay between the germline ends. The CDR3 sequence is CASSLSLGVVQYF. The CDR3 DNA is TGTGCCAGCAGTTTATCCTTGGGGGTAGTTCAGTACTTC.

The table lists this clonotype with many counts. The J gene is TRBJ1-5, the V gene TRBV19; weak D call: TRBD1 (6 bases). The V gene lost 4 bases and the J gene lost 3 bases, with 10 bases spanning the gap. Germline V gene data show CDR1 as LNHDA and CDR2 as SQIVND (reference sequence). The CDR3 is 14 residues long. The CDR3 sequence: CASSTTGPNQPQHF. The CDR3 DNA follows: TGTGCCAGTAGTACAACAGGGCCCAATCAGCCCCAGCATTTT.

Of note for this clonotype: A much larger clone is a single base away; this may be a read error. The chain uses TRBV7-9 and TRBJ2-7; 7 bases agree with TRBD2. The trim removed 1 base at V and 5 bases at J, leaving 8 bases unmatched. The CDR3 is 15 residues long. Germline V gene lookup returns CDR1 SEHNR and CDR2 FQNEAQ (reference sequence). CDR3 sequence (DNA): TGTGCCAGCAGCTTAGGCGGACTAGAGGGAAACGAGCAGTACTTC. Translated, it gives CASSLGGLEGNEQYF.

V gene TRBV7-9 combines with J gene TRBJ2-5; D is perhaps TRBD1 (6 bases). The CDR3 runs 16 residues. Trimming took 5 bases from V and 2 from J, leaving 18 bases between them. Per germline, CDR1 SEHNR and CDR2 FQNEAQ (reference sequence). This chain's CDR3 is CASSQRGQLKQETQYF. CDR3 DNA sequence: TGTGCCAGCAGCCAAAGAGGACAGCTCAAGCAAGAGACCCAGTACTTC.

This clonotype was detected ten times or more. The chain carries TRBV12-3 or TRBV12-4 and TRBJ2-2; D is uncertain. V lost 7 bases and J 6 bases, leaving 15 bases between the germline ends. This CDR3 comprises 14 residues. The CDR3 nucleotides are TGTGCCAGCAAACTGGACCCTCGGGCCGGGGAGCTGTTTTTT. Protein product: CASKLDPRAGELFF.

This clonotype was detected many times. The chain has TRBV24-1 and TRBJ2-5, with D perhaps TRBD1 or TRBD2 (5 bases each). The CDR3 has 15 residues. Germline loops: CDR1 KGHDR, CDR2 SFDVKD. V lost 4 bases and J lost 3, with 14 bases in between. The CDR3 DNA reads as TGTGCCACCAGTGACTCCGGGACCAAAAAAGAGACCCAGTACTTC. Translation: CATSDSGTKKETQYF.

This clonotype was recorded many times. The CDR3 is CSASDGVLRGNTIYF. Written as DNA, the CDR3 is TGCAGTGCTAGTGATGGGGTTCTTAGAGGGAACACCATATATTTT. This sequence joins TRBV20-1 and TRBJ1-3; unclear D gene. The germline V and J ends were trimmed by 3 bases and 7 bases, with 19 bases remaining between them. Germline assignment: CDR1 DFQATT and CDR2 SNEGSKA (reference sequence). CDR3 length: 15 amino acids.

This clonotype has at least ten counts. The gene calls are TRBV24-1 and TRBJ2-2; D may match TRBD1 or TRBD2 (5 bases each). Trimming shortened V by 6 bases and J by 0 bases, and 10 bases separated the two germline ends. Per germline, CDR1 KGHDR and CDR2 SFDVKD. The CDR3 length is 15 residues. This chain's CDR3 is CATSRLGANTGELFF. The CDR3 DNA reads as TGTGCCACCAGTCGATTGGGGGCGAACACCGGGGAGCTGTTTTTT.

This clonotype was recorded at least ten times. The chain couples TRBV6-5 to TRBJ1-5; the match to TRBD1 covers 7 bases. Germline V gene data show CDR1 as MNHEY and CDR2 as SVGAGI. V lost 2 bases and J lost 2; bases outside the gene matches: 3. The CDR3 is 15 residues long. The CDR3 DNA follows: TGTGCCAGCAGTTACGGCAGGGGGGGCAATCAGCCCCAGCATTTT. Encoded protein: CASSYGRGGNQPQHF.

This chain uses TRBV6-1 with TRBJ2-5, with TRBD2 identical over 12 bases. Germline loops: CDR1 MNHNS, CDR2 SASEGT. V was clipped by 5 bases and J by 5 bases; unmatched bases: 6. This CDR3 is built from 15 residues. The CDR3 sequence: CASSKLAGGDETQYF. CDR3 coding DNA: TGTGCCAGCAGTAAACTAGCGGGGGGTGATGAGACCCAGTACTTC.

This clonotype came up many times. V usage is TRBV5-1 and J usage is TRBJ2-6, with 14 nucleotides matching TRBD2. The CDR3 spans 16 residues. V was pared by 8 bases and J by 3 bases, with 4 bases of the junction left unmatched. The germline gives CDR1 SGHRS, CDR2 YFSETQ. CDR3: CASTTSGRGGANVLTF. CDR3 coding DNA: TGCGCCAGTACGACTAGCGGGAGGGGTGGGGCCAACGTCCTGACTTTC.

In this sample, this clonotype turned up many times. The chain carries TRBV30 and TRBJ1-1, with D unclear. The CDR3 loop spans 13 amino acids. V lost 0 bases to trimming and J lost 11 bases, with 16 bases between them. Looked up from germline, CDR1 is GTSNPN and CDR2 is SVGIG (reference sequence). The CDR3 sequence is CAWSVLYPSEAFF. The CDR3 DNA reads TGTGCCTGGAGTGTACTTTACCCCTCGGAGGCTTTCTTT.